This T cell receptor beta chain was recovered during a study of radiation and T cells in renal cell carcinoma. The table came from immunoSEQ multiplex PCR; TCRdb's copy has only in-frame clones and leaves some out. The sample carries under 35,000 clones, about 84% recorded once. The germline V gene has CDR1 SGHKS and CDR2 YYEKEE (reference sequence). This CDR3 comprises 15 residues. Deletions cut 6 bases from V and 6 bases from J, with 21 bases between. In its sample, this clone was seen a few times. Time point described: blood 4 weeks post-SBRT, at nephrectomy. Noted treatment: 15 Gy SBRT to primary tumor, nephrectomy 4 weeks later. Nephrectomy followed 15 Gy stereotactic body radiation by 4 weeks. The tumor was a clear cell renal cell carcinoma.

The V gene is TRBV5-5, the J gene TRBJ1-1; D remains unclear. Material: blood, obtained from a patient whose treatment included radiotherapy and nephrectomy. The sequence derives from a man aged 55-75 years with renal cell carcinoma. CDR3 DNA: TGTGCCAGCACCCTGAAGAGGGCCCCCGTAGCTGAAGCTTTCTTT. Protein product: CASTLKRAPVAEAFF.